The next 25 T cell receptor beta chains were all read from a single sample in a study of breast tumors, draining lymph nodes, adjacent tissues listed by TCRdb under 2016. Library construction relied on multiplex PCR. For sequencing, an Illumina HiSeq 2000 was employed. The public sequencing data were trimmed at Q25 with fastp and processed into clonotypes with MiXCR by TCRdb, which kept only in-frame beta chains. Merged by CDR3 protein, the rows form single entries marked with the most common genes and DNA. The sample table contains about 15,000 distinct CDR3 sequences; only one count was recorded for less than 65% of them. The top ten hold about 15% of the sample. Specimen: tumor-adjacent breast tissue. All receptors derive from a female donor with breast cancer. Some clones in this sample may be carry-over from other donors' samples.

This chain links TRBV9 with TRBJ2-3, with TRBD2 identical over 11 bases. The CDR3 is made up of 17 amino acids. V gave up 2 bases and J gave up 8 bases; unmatched junction bases: 13. Looked up from germline, CDR1 is SGDLS and CDR2 is YYNGEE. The CDR3 coding sequence is TGTGCCAGCAGCGTTGAAGGGGAACTAGCGGGAGTGCTTACGCAGTATTTT. It yields the protein CASSVEGELAGVLTQYF.

Relative to its sample, this clonotype is large (0.1 to 1%). The chain carries TRBV20-1 and TRBJ2-7, with TRBD2 identical over 11 bases. The CDR3 is 14 amino acids. J was trimmed by 2 bases and V by 5 bases; bases with no gene match: 5. Germline CDR1 and CDR2: DFQATT and SNEGSKA (reference sequence). The CDR3 DNA reads as TGCAGTGCTCTCGGACTAGCGGGTGCCTACGAGCAGTACTTC. It yields the protein CSALGLAGAYEQYF.

This clonotype occurred many times. This may come from a read error, since a much larger clone is one base off. The chain employs TRBV27 and TRBJ2-3; 8 bases are a match to TRBD2. Trimming removed 8 bases from V and 3 bases from J; junction bases left unmatched: 13. CDR3 length: 16 residues. Germline CDR1 MNHEY, CDR2 SMNVEV (reference sequence). For the CDR3, the DNA is TGTGCCAGCCCCCCCCCCAGCGGGAGTGGAACAGATACGCAGTATTTT. Translated: CASPPPSGSGTDTQYF.

In this sample, this clonotype turned up once. V is TRBV12-3 or TRBV12-4 and J is TRBJ1-2; 7 bases agree with TRBD1. J lost 3 bases, V lost 5 bases, and 9 bases had no gene match. The CDR3 has 15 amino acids. The CDR3 bases are TGTGCCAGCAGTCCAGGGACAGTCGCTCACTATGGCTACACCTTC. Translating gives CASSPGTVAHYGYTF.

This clonotype appeared many times. The chain combines TRBV6-6 with TRBJ2-6, with D hard to call. Germline assignment: CDR1 MNHNY and CDR2 SVGAGI (reference sequence). V shed 5 bases and J shed 0 bases, with 11 bases lying between them. There are 16 residues in the CDR3. The CDR3 is CASSPEGNSGANVLTF. CDR3 DNA: TGTGCCAGCAGTCCCGAAGGGAACTCTGGGGCCAACGTCCTGACTTTC.

As to this clonotype: Relative to the germline gene, one junction end is altered; a read error may explain this. V usage is TRBV7-3 and J usage is TRBJ2-1, with 10 bases aligning to TRBD2. The CDR3 consists of 15 residues. Germline V gene lookup returns CDR1 SGHTA and CDR2 FQGTGA. The CDR3 DNA is TGTACCAGCAGCTTAACTAGCGGGACCCACAATGAGCAGTTCTTC. This codes for CTSSLTSGTHNEQFF.

Ten or more counts support this clonotype. J is TRBJ2-7 and V is TRBV5-1; 9 bases fit TRBD1. The CDR3 covers 14 residues. The V gene's germline CDR1 is SGHRS and CDR2 YFSETQ. V trimming: 4 bases; J trimming: 5 bases; junction bases outside the gene matches: 7. CDR3 nucleotides: TGCGCCAGCAGCCAGGGACAGGGTAACAACGAGCAGTACTTC. Translated, it gives CASSQGQGNNEQYF. The full variable domain, with the rest looked up from reference TRBV5-1 and TRBJ2-7, is KAGVTQTPRYLIKTRGQQVTLSCSPISGHRSVSWYQQTPGQGLQFLFEYFSETQRNKGNFPGRFSGRQFSNSRSEMNVSTLELGDSALYLCASSQGQGNNEQYFGPGTRLTVT.

The V gene is TRBV10-3, the J gene TRBJ2-7; D assignment may be TRBD1 or TRBD2 (6 bases each). The ends were cut back, 6 bases at V and 2 bases at J, with 17 bases in the middle. The CDR3 consists of 15 residues. CDR1 is ENHRY and CDR2 is SYGVKD in the germline V gene. The CDR3 nucleotides are TGTGCCATCAGGCAACGGGGGCGCGAGACCTACGAGCAGTACTTC. Protein product: CAIRQRGRETYEQYF.

The V gene is TRBV15, the J gene TRBJ2-7; D may correspond to TRBD1 or TRBD2 (5 bases each). Trimming stripped 6 bases from V and 0 bases from J, with 18 bases between. The germline CDR1 and CDR2 sequences are LNHNV and YYDKDF (reference sequence). CDR3 length: 16 residues. The CDR3 protein is CATSSEDRGPSYEQYF. CDR3 nucleotides: TGTGCCACCAGTAGCGAAGATAGGGGTCCCTCCTACGAGCAGTACTTC. The full variable domain, rest sourced from reference TRBV15 and TRBJ2-7, is DAMVIQNPRYQVTQFGKPVTLSCSQTLNHNVMYWYQQKSSQAPKLLFHYYDKDFNNEADTPDNFQSRRPNTSFCFLDIRSPGLGDTAMYLCATSSEDRGPSYEQYFGPGTRLTVT.

This clonotype appeared once. DNA for the CDR3: TGCAGTGCTAGTTGGTCTGGGCTCGAACGAGTCTACGAGCAGTACTTC. Translation: CSASWSGLERVYEQYF. The rearrangement joins TRBV20-1 to TRBJ2-7; D not certain. V gave up 3 bases and J gave up 3 bases, with 21 bases separating them. The germline V gene encodes CDR1 DFQATT and CDR2 SNEGSKA (reference sequence). The CDR3 contains 16 residues.

This clonotype was seen repeatedly, ten times or more. The rearrangement links TRBV6-5 to TRBJ2-7, with 7 bases matching TRBD2. Germline V gene data show CDR1 as MNHEY and CDR2 as SVGAGI. The CDR3 runs 14 residues. The V segment lost 7 bases and the J segment 7 bases; nucleotides outside the gene matches: 13. The CDR3 loop reads CASTSGESHSEQYF. DNA of the CDR3: TGTGCCAGCACGAGCGGGGAGTCTCATTCGGAGCAGTACTTC.

The chain links TRBV20-1 to TRBJ1-2; no firm D call. Germline V gene sequence: CDR1 DFQATT, CDR2 SNEGSKA (reference sequence). The CDR3 sequence is 11 residues long. V gave up 5 bases and J gave up 4 bases, with 8 bases separating them. For the CDR3, the DNA is TGCAGTGCTTTACAAACCTATGGCTACACCTTC. Translation gives CSALQTYGYTF.

This clonotype was recorded many times. The genes are TRBV6-2 or TRBV6-3 and TRBJ2-7, with TRBD2 identical over 10 bases. The CDR3 consists of 19 residues. The ends lost 3 bases at V and 2 bases at J; junction bases unmatched: 16. The germline gives CDR1 MNHEY, CDR2 SVGEGT. The CDR3, as DNA: TGTGCCAGCAGTTATTACACCCCGCACCTAGCGGGAGAAACCTACGAGCAGTACTTC. Its translation: CASSYYTPHLAGETYEQYF.

A remark on this clonotype: The junction departs from the called germline gene at one end, perhaps through a read error. The chain links TRBV4-1 to TRBJ1-1; no definite D call. The CDR3 contains 11 residues. The germline V gene encodes CDR1 MGHRA and CDR2 YSYEKL. This CDR3 is CASVESGEASF. As DNA, the CDR3 is TGCGCCAGCGTCGAGTCGGGTGAAGCTTCCTTT.

This clonotype was picked up a small number of times. This sequence joins TRBV20-1 and TRBJ1-6, with D hard to call. Germline V gives CDR1 DFQATT, CDR2 SNEGSKA (reference sequence). This CDR3 has 13 amino acids. V lost 3 bases and J lost 10, with 13 bases in between. The chain's CDR3 is CSASWQEGSPLHF. CDR3 coding DNA: TGCAGTGCTAGCTGGCAGGAGGGCTCACCCCTCCACTTT.

The chain carries TRBV20-1 and TRBJ2-1, with TRBD2 matching 10 bases. This CDR3 contains 16 residues. Germline V gives CDR1 DFQATT, CDR2 SNEGSKA (reference sequence). V lost 3 bases to trimming and J lost 4 bases; unmatched junction nucleotides: 9. The CDR3: CSASASGSRAYNEQFF. The CDR3 DNA reads as TGCAGTGCTAGTGCTAGCGGGAGTCGTGCTTACAATGAGCAGTTCTTC.

This clonotype has at least ten counts. The V call is TRBV19, the J call TRBJ1-1, with a tentative D call TRBD1 (6 bases). CDR3 length: 13 amino acids. Trimming stripped 2 bases from V and 3 bases from J, with 7 bases between. Germline CDR1 and CDR2: LNHDA and SQIVND (reference sequence). This CDR3 reads CASSITGYTEAFF. CDR3 in DNA: TGTGCCAGTAGTATAACAGGGTACACTGAAGCTTTCTTT.

This chain links TRBV28 with TRBJ2-7; 8 nucleotides line up with TRBD1. Germline V gene data show CDR1 as MDHEN and CDR2 as SYDVKM. V lost 5 bases to trimming and J lost 6 bases; unmatched junction nucleotides: 3. The length of the CDR3 is 12 residues. CDR3 sequence (DNA): TGTGCCAGCAGTAGGACAGGGACCGAGCAGTACTTC. Its protein product is CASSRTGTEQYF.

The gene calls are TRBV7-2 and TRBJ1-4; D is ambiguous. Germline CDR1 is SGHTA and CDR2 is FQGNSA. CDR3 size: 14 residues. The V end lost 3 bases, the J end lost 4 bases, and 9 bases lay between the germline ends. This chain's CDR3 is CASSFSLSNEKLFF. The CDR3 bases are TGTGCCAGCAGCTTCAGCCTAAGTAATGAAAAACTGTTTTTT. The full variable domain, in which reference TRBV7-2 and TRBJ1-4 provide the parts outside the CDR3, is GAGVSQSPSNKVTEKGKDVELRCDPISGHTALYWYRQSLGQGLEFLIYFQGNSAPDKSGLPSDRFSAERTGGSVSTLTIQRTQQEDSAVYLCASSFSLSNEKLFFGSGTQLSVL.

About this clonotype: Germline is not matched at one junction end, which may reflect a read error. The rearrangement uses TRBV5-1 and TRBJ2-7, with D unclear. Germline assignment: CDR1 SGHRS and CDR2 YFSETQ. The CDR3 extends over 13 amino acids. This CDR3 reads CASSLTSSYDQYF. The DNA for the CDR3 is TGCGCCAGCAGCTTGACGAGCTCCTACGACCAGTACTTC.

Remarks on this clonotype: Possible read error: a much larger clone is one base away. The J gene is TRBJ2-3, the V gene TRBV27; 10 bases match TRBD2. This CDR3 is 16 amino acids long. The V and J ends lost 5 bases and 4 bases, in that order; junction bases with no gene match: 9. Germline V gene data show CDR1 as MNHEY and CDR2 as SMNVEV (reference sequence). The CDR3 is CASSKRLAGLADTQYF. Written as DNA, the CDR3 is TGTGCCAGCAGTAAGAGACTAGCGGGTCTGGCAGATACGCAGTATTTT.

This clonotype was detected once. The chain couples TRBV7-9 to TRBJ1-3; D is unresolved. Germline V gene sequence: CDR1 SEHNR, CDR2 FQNEAQ (reference sequence). The CDR3 is 15 amino acids. The ends were cut back, 1 base at V and 1 base at J, with 8 bases in the middle. CDR3 sequence reads: CASSLEGVSGNTIYF. CDR3 nucleotide sequence: TGTGCCAGCAGCTTAGAAGGAGTTTCTGGAAACACCATATATTTT. Full variable domain (missing parts from reference TRBV7-9 and TRBJ1-3): DTGVSQNPRHKITKRGQNVTFRCDPISEHNRLYWYRQTLGQGPEFLTYFQNEAQLEKSRLLSDRFSAERPKGSFSTLEIQRTEQGDSAMYLCASSLEGVSGNTIYFGEGSWLTVV.

Sample share makes this clonotype medium-sized. The CDR3 reads CAGETGRGYGYTF. CDR3 DNA sequence: TGTGCCGGTGAGACAGGGAGGGGCTATGGCTACACCTTC. The V call is TRBV7-9, the J call TRBJ1-2, with 7 bases fitting TRBD1. This CDR3 is 13 amino acids long. Germline lookup yields CDR1 SEHNR and CDR2 FQNEAQ (reference sequence). The V segment lost 11 bases and the J segment 4 bases; nucleotides outside the gene matches: 10.

This clonotype has more than one count but fewer than ten. V usage is TRBV6-4 and J usage is TRBJ1-1; TRBD1 is a possible D gene (6 bases). Germline V gives CDR1 MRHNA, CDR2 SNTAGT. The CDR3 consists of 14 residues. Trimming took off 7 bases at V and 1 base at J, with 13 bases between the two ends. CDR3 nucleotide sequence: TGTGCCAGCAAAACAGGGCCGGGGAACACTGAAGCTTTCTTT. It is translated as CASKTGPGNTEAFF.

As for this clonotype: A much larger clone sits a single nucleotide away, making a read error possible. This chain connects TRBV9 to TRBJ1-1; no reliable D call. Germline-derived CDR1 and CDR2 are SGDLS and YYNGEE. The CDR3 sequence is 15 residues long. V was pared by 0 bases and J by 4 bases, with 13 bases between. This chain's CDR3 is CASSVGPSGSTEAFF. DNA for the CDR3: TGTGCCAGCAGCGTAGGCCCCTCCGGGTCCACTGAAGCTTTCTTT. The full variable domain, rest sourced from reference TRBV9 and TRBJ1-1, is DSGVTQTPKHLITATGQRVTLRCSPRSGDLSVYWYQQSLDQGLQFLIQYYNGEERAKGNILERFSAQQFPDLHSELNLSSLELGDSALYFCASSVGPSGSTEAFFGQGTRLTVV.